Below are 19 T cell receptor beta chains sequenced from a single sample in a study of cytomegalovirus exposure and HLA in healthy donors. PCR was performed using 60 Vbeta and 13 Jbeta primers. Repertoires were generated with immunoSEQ multiplex PCR, while TCRdb's copy carries only in-frame clones and drops some. The table has some 110,000 clones, roughly 74% seen once. Material for sequencing was PBMCs. The receptors originated from a woman under 40 in good health and CMV-seronegative.

This chain links TRBV9 with TRBJ1-1, with D possibly TRBD1 on 6 matching bases. Germline V gives CDR1 SGDLS, CDR2 YYNGEE. The CDR3 sequence is 17 residues long. V dropped 3 bases and J dropped 3 bases, with 21 bases sitting between them. CDR3 protein: CASSDPRGGGAYTEAFF. The CDR3 DNA is TGTGCCAGCAGCGACCCACGAGGGGGAGGGGCCTACACTGAAGCTTTCTTT.

A few counts support this clone. This chain connects TRBV5-1 to TRBJ2-5, with D possibly TRBD1 on 5 matching bases. V was trimmed by 4 bases and J by 2 bases, leaving 15 bases between them. The CDR3 consists of 15 residues. Germline V gene sequence: CDR1 SGHRS, CDR2 YFSETQ. CDR3 nucleotides: TGCGCCAGCAGCCTTGGCATAGGGGATCAAGAGACCCAGTACTTC. It translates to CASSLGIGDQETQYF. Combining the CDR3 with reference TRBV5-1 and TRBJ2-5 gives the whole variable domain KAGVTQTPRYLIKTRGQQVTLSCSPISGHRSVSWYQQTPGQGLQFLFEYFSETQRNKGNFPGRFSGRQFSNSRSEMNVSTLELGDSALYLCASSLGIGDQETQYFGPGTRLLVL.

This clone turned up a few times. V and J are TRBV4-3 and TRBJ2-2; unclear D gene. V was trimmed by 4 bases and J by 5 bases, leaving 11 bases between them. CDR3 size: 14 residues. Germline CDR1 reads LGHNA; CDR2 reads YSLEER. CDR3 sequence (DNA): TGCGCCAGCAGCCCCAACTACGGAACCGGGGAGCTGTTTTTT. Amino acids: CASSPNYGTGELFF.

This rearrangement joins TRBV19 to TRBJ1-5; D is possibly TRBD1 (6 bases). Trimming pared 6 bases from V and 4 bases from J, leaving 10 bases between. The CDR3 has 13 residues. The germline V gene has CDR1 LNHDA and CDR2 SQIVND (reference sequence). For the CDR3, the DNA is TGTGCCAGTAGACGACAGGTTAATCAGCCCCAGCATTTT. Protein product: CASRRQVNQPQHF.

The V call is TRBV28, the J call TRBJ2-7; TRBD2 matches at 7 bases. The CDR3 loop spans 15 amino acids. Germline CDR1 is MDHEN and CDR2 is SYDVKM. V lost 2 bases, J lost 0 bases, and 4 bases stayed unmatched. The CDR3 reads CASSLPIAGSYEQYF. CDR3 bases: TGTGCCAGCAGTTTACCCATAGCGGGCTCCTACGAGCAGTACTTC.

The chain employs TRBV7-6 and TRBJ1-1; 8 bases fit TRBD1. The CDR3 sequence is 15 residues long. Germline CDR1 and CDR2: SGHVS and FNYEAQ. After removal of 6 bases from V and 1 base from J, the junction contained 7 bases not matched to a gene. CDR3: CASSAGGIGNTEAFF. CDR3 coding DNA: TGTGCCAGCAGTGCAGGGGGCATCGGGAACACTGAAGCTTTCTTT.

The chain uses TRBV6-5 and TRBJ2-7; 7 nucleotides align to TRBD1. Germline V gives CDR1 MNHEY, CDR2 SVGAGI. V lost 0 bases to trimming and J lost 1 base; unmatched junction nucleotides: 3. This CDR3 spans 15 amino acids. The CDR3 here is CASSYSGTDSYEQYF. As DNA, the CDR3 is TGTGCCAGCAGTTACTCGGGGACAGATTCCTACGAGCAGTACTTC.

This clone has just one count. The junction shows a germline mismatch at one end, possibly a read error. The gene calls are TRBV4-3 and TRBJ2-1, with 13 bases aligning to TRBD2. Per germline, CDR1 LGHNA and CDR2 YSLEER. The CDR3 extends over 16 amino acids. CDR3 DNA: TGCGCCAGCAGCCAAGAACTAGCGGGGGGGTACAACGAGCAGTTCTTC. It encodes CASSQELAGGYNEQFF.

With respect to this clone: The junction departs from germline at one end; a sequencing error may be responsible. The rearrangement links TRBV5-8 to TRBJ2-7, with 8 bases identical to TRBD1. The CDR3 loop spans 13 amino acids. CDR1 is SGHTS, CDR2 YDEGEE, per germline. CDR3: CASCPFRGTGGNF. As DNA, the CDR3 is TGTGCCAGCTGTCCTTTCCGAGGAACAGGGGGAAACTTC.

The genes are TRBV6-4 and TRBJ1-1, with 8 bases aligning to TRBD1. V lost 0 bases and J lost 1; bases outside the gene matches: 1. CDR1 is MRHNA and CDR2 is SNTAGT in the germline V gene. The CDR3 loop spans 15 amino acids. CDR3 bases: TGTGCCAGCAGTGACTCTGGACAGGGGAACACTGAAGCTTTCTTT. The encoded protein is CASSDSGQGNTEAFF.

This clone showed up just once. The rearrangement uses TRBV6-1 and TRBJ1-4, with 12 bases lining up with TRBD1. Germline V gene data show CDR1 as MNHNS and CDR2 as SASEGT. This CDR3 contains 13 residues. J was trimmed by 8 bases and V by 7 bases; bases with no gene match: 2. As DNA, the CDR3 is TGTGCCAGCACAGGGACAGGGGGCGAAAAACTGTTTTTT. It translates to CASTGTGGEKLFF.

The rearrangement links TRBV14 to TRBJ1-1, with TRBD1 matching 7 bases. In germline, CDR1 is SGHDN, CDR2 FVKESK. This CDR3 contains 13 residues. V lost 4 bases to trimming and J lost 8 bases; unmatched junction nucleotides: 7. The CDR3 DNA reads TGTGCCAGCAGCCCACTCCGGACAGGAGAAGCTTTCTTT. Protein product: CASSPLRTGEAFF.

The chain joins TRBV29-1 to TRBJ2-7; weak D call: TRBD2 (6 bases). The ends were cut back, 6 bases at V and 0 bases at J, with 12 bases in the middle. Germline lookup yields CDR1 SQVTM and CDR2 ANQGSEA. The CDR3 loop spans 13 amino acids. CDR3 sequence reads: CSVRRGDSYEQYF. CDR3 nucleotide sequence: TGCAGCGTCCGGAGGGGAGACTCCTACGAGCAGTACTTC.

As concerns this clone: Relative to the germline gene, one junction end is altered; a read error may explain this. The same CDR3 also results from other DNA sequences found in this sample. V gene TRBV18 combines with J gene TRBJ1-1; D perhaps matches TRBD1 (6 bases). This CDR3 region has 12 residues. Germline CDR1 KGHSH, CDR2 LQKENI. DNA for the CDR3: TGCGCCAGCGGGGGCATGAACACTGAAGCTTTCTTT. Translated, it gives CASGGMNTEAFF. Filled out from reference TRBV18 and TRBJ1-1, the complete variable domain reads NAGVMQNPRHLVRRRGQEARLRCSPMKGHSHVYWYRQLPEEGLKFMVYLQKENIIDESGMPKERFSAEFPKEGPSILRIQQVVRGDSAAYFCASGGMNTEAFFGQGTRLTVV.

J is TRBJ1-1 and V is TRBV9; D possibly corresponds to TRBD1 (6 bases). The germline gives CDR1 SGDLS, CDR2 YYNGEE. The CDR3 length is 13 residues. Trimming took off 7 bases at V and 11 bases at J, with 21 bases between the two ends. As DNA, the CDR3 is TGTGCCAGCTCCTTAGATGGGGGCCGCCCGGCTTTCTTT. This sequence encodes CASSLDGGRPAFF.

The chain combines TRBV10-1 with TRBJ1-1; possible D gene TRBD1, 5 bases. Germline loops: CDR1 WNHNN, CDR2 SYGVQD (reference sequence). V was pared by 9 bases and J by 6 bases, with 17 bases between. The CDR3 extends over 13 amino acids. CDR3 nucleotides: TGCGCCAGTACTGAGGGTGGACATTCTGAAGCTTTCTTT. Its protein is CASTEGGHSEAFF.

V and J are TRBV30 and TRBJ1-1; 8 positions match TRBD1. This CDR3 comprises 12 residues. Germline assignment: CDR1 GTSNPN and CDR2 SVGIG (reference sequence). Trimming removed 5 bases from V and 7 bases from J; junction bases left unmatched: 6. The CDR3 DNA follows: TGTGCCTGGGGGGGACAGGACCATGAAGCTTTCTTT. Amino acid sequence: CAWGGQDHEAFF.

The rearrangement uses TRBV7-2 and TRBJ2-7; 9 bases map to TRBD1. The germline CDR1 and CDR2 sequences are SGHTA and FQGNSA. V trimming: 5 bases; J trimming: 2 bases; junction bases outside the gene matches: 7. The CDR3 is made up of 15 amino acids. CDR3 sequence (DNA): TGTGCCAGCAGCACCGGGACAGGGAAAACCTACGAGCAGTACTTC. It translates to CASSTGTGKTYEQYF. The full variable domain, completed using reference TRBV7-2 and TRBJ2-7, is GAGVSQSPSNKVTEKGKDVELRCDPISGHTALYWYRQSLGQGLEFLIYFQGNSAPDKSGLPSDRFSAERTGGSVSTLTIQRTQQEDSAVYLCASSTGTGKTYEQYFGPGTRLTVT.

This clone was detected only a few times. V usage is TRBV2 and J usage is TRBJ2-2; TRBD1 aligns across 11 bases. V lost 3 bases, J lost 3 bases, and 3 bases stayed unmatched. The CDR3 sequence is 16 residues long. The germline V gene encodes CDR1 SNHLY and CDR2 FYNNEI. CDR3 coding DNA: TGTGCCAGCAGTGAGCGGACAGGGGGCGACACCGGGGAGCTGTTTTTT. This encodes CASSERTGGDTGELFF.